The sequence of this T cell receptor (beta chain) was determined in a study of cytomegalovirus exposure and HLA in healthy donors. Study as a whole: Out of 398 genotyped donors, roughly 80% belonged to the Caucasian-associated ancestry cluster. General study points: Later analysis associated a missense DCLRE1C variant with TCR beta V- and J-gene trimming. Earlier findings revealed that most TCR beta V segments proved productive either about 87% or about 30% of the time.

Worth noting for this clone: Its matching antigen is unknown.

In the PCR, 60 Vbeta and 13 Jbeta primers were used. TCRdb's copy holds only in-frame clones and misses some; the assay was immunoSEQ multiplex PCR. The sample contains approximately 160,000 clones, approximately 80% of which appear only once. Sequenced sample: PBMCs. The receptor was derived from a female donor in good health and CMV-seronegative.

CDR3 loop: CASALGISNTGELFF. CDR3 nucleotide sequence: TGTGCCAGCGCCCTCGGGATCTCGAACACCGGGGAGCTGTTTTTT. The gene calls are TRBV5-5 and TRBJ2-2; perhaps TRBD2 as D (5 bases). CDR1 is SGHKS and CDR2 is YYEKEE in the germline V gene (reference sequence). V lost 7 bases and J lost 0, with 13 bases in between. CDR3 length: 15 amino acids. Full variable domain (rest looked up from reference TRBV5-5 and TRBJ2-2): DAGVTQSPTHLIKTRGQQVTLRCSPISGHKSVSWYQQVLGQGPQFIFQYYEKEERGRGNFPDRFSARQFPNYSSELNVNALLLGDSALYLCASALGISNTGELFFGEGSRLTVL.